These 17 T cell receptor beta chains were all obtained from the same sample, sequenced in a study of cytomegalovirus exposure and HLA in healthy donors. Use of 60 Vbeta and 13 Jbeta primers characterized the PCR. Repertoires were generated with immunoSEQ multiplex PCR, while TCRdb's copy carries only in-frame clones and drops some. The sample includes about 110,000 clones, 60% to 80% of them seen just once. The source material was PBMCs. The receptors stem from a man aged 18 to 30 in good health and CMV-seropositive.

This clone showed up just a few times. The chain couples TRBV4-1 to TRBJ1-2; maybe TRBD1 (6 bases). This CDR3 has 17 amino acids. Trimming pared 1 base from V and 1 base from J, leaving 16 bases between. Germline V gene data show CDR1 as MGHRA and CDR2 as YSYEKL. CDR3 sequence: CASSQGLVGGSNYGYTF. CDR3 in DNA: TGCGCCAGCAGCCAAGGTTTGGTAGGGGGAAGTAACTATGGCTACACCTTC.

This sequence joins TRBV27 and TRBJ2-5; D might be TRBD2 (5 bases). Germline V gives CDR1 MNHEY, CDR2 SMNVEV (reference sequence). V was cut by 6 bases and J by 5 bases, with 19 bases left in between. This CDR3 is built from 15 residues. The CDR3 DNA follows: TGTGCCAGCAGGTTAGGAGCCCTAGAGGGCGAGACCCAGTACTTC. This translates into CASRLGALEGETQYF.

This chain connects TRBV27 to TRBJ1-5; tentatively, D is TRBD1 (6 bases). The CDR3 totals 14 residues. Per germline, CDR1 MNHEY and CDR2 SMNVEV (reference sequence). V lost 5 bases to trimming and J lost 4 bases, with 12 bases between them. This CDR3 reads CASSLRGANQPQHF. As DNA, the CDR3 is TGTGCCAGCAGTCTACGGGGGGCTAATCAGCCCCAGCATTTT.

The chain employs TRBV9 and TRBJ1-1; perhaps TRBD1 as D (5 bases). The germline V gene encodes CDR1 SGDLS and CDR2 YYNGEE. Trimming pared 3 bases from V and 0 bases from J, leaving 9 bases between. This CDR3 contains 14 residues. This chain's CDR3 is CASSGGGVNTEAFF. As DNA, the CDR3 is TGTGCCAGCAGCGGGGGGGGAGTGAACACTGAAGCTTTCTTT.

The chain is built from TRBV6-5 and TRBJ1-5; D is possibly TRBD1 (5 bases). The germline CDR1 and CDR2 sequences are MNHEY and SVGAGI. V was pared by 2 bases and J by 4 bases, with 15 bases between. The CDR3 totals 16 residues. CDR3 DNA sequence: TGTGCCAGCAGTTACCCCCGAATGGGGGGAAATCAGCCCCAGCATTTT. It encodes CASSYPRMGGNQPQHF.

The chain carries TRBV28 and TRBJ1-2; D possibly corresponds to TRBD1 (6 bases). The CDR3 spans 16 residues. CDR1 and CDR2 (germline): MDHEN, SYDVKM. The V and J ends lost 3 bases and 0 bases respectively, with 14 bases between them. The CDR3, as DNA: TGTGCCAGCAGTTTCGTCGTGGACAGCCCTAACTATGGCTACACCTTC. Its translation is CASSFVVDSPNYGYTF.

This sequence joins TRBV6-1 and TRBJ2-2, with TRBD2 matching over 9 bases. J was trimmed by 5 bases and V by 1 base; bases with no gene match: 5. Per germline, CDR1 MNHNS and CDR2 SASEGT. CDR3 length: 16 amino acids. This CDR3 is CASSEGSLAGTGELFF. CDR3 in DNA: TGTGCCAGCAGTGAAGGTTCCCTAGCGGGGACCGGGGAGCTGTTTTTT.

V is TRBV15 and J is TRBJ2-5, with TRBD1 matching 7 bases. Germline loops: CDR1 LNHNV, CDR2 YYDKDF (reference sequence). The CDR3 is 18 amino acids. Trimming cost V 2 bases and J 3 bases; bases outside gene matches: 15. CDR3 amino acids: CATSRRYSTTGIEETQYF. CDR3 nucleotides: TGTGCCACCAGCAGAAGATACTCAACGACAGGGATAGAAGAGACCCAGTACTTC.

This clone was recorded once. This sequence joins TRBV5-6 and TRBJ1-6; no clear D gene. CDR3 length: 16 amino acids. Between the trimmed V and J ends, which lost 3 bases and 6 bases, there was a span of 16 bases. Per germline, CDR1 SGHDT and CDR2 YYEEEE. In DNA form, the CDR3 reads TGTGCCAGCAGCTCGCTGAGGGCTCCCATTAATTCACCCCTCCACTTT. It specifies CASSSLRAPINSPLHF.

The rearrangement uses TRBV2 and TRBJ2-7; weak D call: TRBD2 (5 bases). This CDR3 has 14 amino acids. CDR1 and CDR2 (germline): SNHLY, FYNNEI. The germline V and J ends were trimmed by 8 bases and 0 bases, with 14 bases remaining between them. The CDR3 DNA reads TGTGCCAGCGAAGCGGCTTACAGCTCCTACGAGCAGTACTTC. Translation gives CASEAAYSSYEQYF. Looking up the rest from reference TRBV2 and TRBJ2-7 gives the full variable domain: EPEVTQTPSHQVTQMGQEVILRCVPISNHLYFYWYRQILGQKVEFLVSFYNNEISEKSEIFDDQFSVERPDGSNFTLKIRSTKLEDSAMYFCASEAAYSSYEQYFGPGTRLTVT.

This clone was seen once. CDR3 amino acids: CASRGDSQGEAFF. As DNA, the CDR3 is TGTGCCAGCAGGGGGGACAGTCAAGGTGAAGCTTTCTTT. The chain combines TRBV7-9 with TRBJ1-1; the match to TRBD1 covers 7 bases. Germline loops: CDR1 SEHNR, CDR2 FQNEAQ (reference sequence). The CDR3 length is 13 residues. With V trimmed by 6 bases and J by 7 bases, 8 bases remained unmatched.

V usage is TRBV18 and J usage is TRBJ2-7; 11 bases align to TRBD1. Germline lookup yields CDR1 KGHSH and CDR2 LQKENI. The CDR3 extends over 13 amino acids. Trimming took 5 bases from V and 6 from J; bases not matched to a gene: 3. The CDR3, as DNA: TGTGCCAGCTCAGCCGGGACAGGGGGCGAGCAGTACGTC. This sequence encodes CASSAGTGGEQYV.

V gene TRBV7-8 combines with J gene TRBJ1-6; no clear D. The V gene lost 2 bases and the J gene lost 7 bases, with 9 bases spanning the gap. CDR1 is SGHVS and CDR2 is FQNEAQ in the germline V gene. The CDR3 loop spans 14 amino acids. CDR3 sequence: CASSLNGENSPLHF. In DNA form, the CDR3 reads TGTGCCAGCAGCTTAAACGGAGAGAATTCACCCCTCCACTTT.

The chain has TRBV27 and TRBJ2-7, with D tentatively TRBD1 (7 bases). The CDR3 is made up of 13 amino acids. The germline V gene has CDR1 MNHEY and CDR2 SMNVEV (reference sequence). Trimming stripped 7 bases from V and 4 bases from J, with 14 bases between. CDR3 DNA sequence: TGTGCCAGCACCAGACAGGGAGGTTACGAGCAGTACTTC. Its translation is CASTRQGGYEQYF.

The chain joins TRBV27 to TRBJ2-7, with 11 bases aligning to TRBD1. The CDR3 covers 14 residues. V lost 6 bases and J lost 2; bases outside the gene matches: 3. Germline CDR1 and CDR2: MNHEY and SMNVEV (reference sequence). CDR3 region: CASSPGQGAYEQYV. CDR3 sequence (DNA): TGTGCCAGCAGCCCGGGACAGGGGGCCTACGAGCAGTACGTC.

The rearrangement joins TRBV6-5 to TRBJ1-5; the D is unclear. V was shortened by 7 bases and J by 6 bases, with 13 bases between the two germline ends. The CDR3 has 13 amino acids. CDR1 MNHEY and CDR2 SVGAGI come from the germline V gene. CDR3 region: CASMFGPGQPQHF. The DNA for the CDR3 is TGTGCCAGCATGTTCGGTCCGGGTCAGCCCCAGCATTTT.

This chain connects TRBV27 to TRBJ2-2, with TRBD2 matching over 8 bases. CDR3 length equals 14 residues. Per the germline V gene, CDR1 is MNHEY and CDR2 is SMNVEV (reference sequence). The chain's CDR3 is CGGGSGENTGELFF. The CDR3 bases are TGTGGGGGGGGTAGCGGGGAAAACACCGGGGAGCTGTTTTTT.